The T cell receptor (beta chain) under discussion was sequenced for a study of regulatory T cells in long-lasting Graves disease. Study-wide context: Over 5 years on antithyroid drugs plus positive TSH receptor antibodies marked Graves' disease as persistent. Regarding the study as a whole: Among samples with persistent disease, TRBV28, TRBJ1-2 and TRBJ2-5 were favored.

The V and J ends lost 3 bases and 4 bases, in that order; junction bases with no gene match: 6. This CDR3 is 14 amino acids long. The V gene's germline CDR1 is SEHNR and CDR2 FQNEAQ (reference sequence). The sample's time point: persistent/refractory GD, antithyroid drugs over 5 years with positive TRAb. RNA extracted from PBMCs served as the sequencing template. With iRepertoire HTBI primers and Arm-PCR of CDR3 regions, TCR beta libraries were built. Using its own MiXCR run on the multiplex PCR reads, TCRdb lists one record per CDR3 protein. The table has some 470,000 distinct CDR3 sequences, around a fifth seen once. With regard to this clonotype: Antigen unknown.

The chain couples TRBV7-9 to TRBJ2-7; TRBD2 matches 7 bases. This clonotype was obtained from a female donor with Graves disease. The sequenced sample was peripheral blood mononuclear cells (PBMCs), obtained when the disease was refractory, from a patient treated with antithyroid drugs. CDR3 protein: CASSFGGTTYEQYF. CDR3 sequence (DNA): TGTGCCAGCAGCTTCGGGGGGACCACTTACGAGCAGTACTTC.